Below, one TCR beta chain is given with its context. The germline V gene encodes CDR1 SGHTA and CDR2 FQGTGA. The V end lost 6 bases, the J end lost 0 bases, and 14 bases lay between the germline ends. The CDR3 runs 15 residues. Via MiXCR, TCRdb re-called the RT-PCR reads, giving one row per CDR3 protein. The sample shows about 700,000 distinct CDR3 sequences, approximately 15% of them seen only once. The sequence was collected from a female donor in good health, serving as a healthy control. This chain links TRBV7-3 with TRBJ1-2; tentative D call: TRBD1 (5 bases). Sample: memory CD4+ T cells from blood. The DNA for the CDR3 is TGTGCCAGCAGTTACGGGACGTCCGCTAACTATGGCTACACCTTC. This gives the protein CASSYGTSANYGYTF.